This TCR beta chain was sequenced in a study of blood T cell repertoires in COVID-19. In the study overall: Samples representing acute and convalescent COVID-19 were sourced from the United States, Italy and Spain. The cDNA or gDNA used as material had been derived from T cells, B-cell-depleted T cells, or PBMCs.

Germline lookup yields CDR1 SGHRS and CDR2 YFSETQ. Trimming took 0 bases from V and 5 from J, leaving 6 bases between them. CDR3 length equals 13 residues. Authors' processing steps: Scientists estimated how many nucleated cells there were by amplifying reference gene primers. The table came from immunoSEQ multiplex PCR; TCRdb's copy has only in-frame clones and leaves some out. The V and J calls and clone size come from that table; D and trimming were worked out from the DNA. The profile shows 55,000 to 80,000 clones, 65% to 90% of them singletons. The sequence was collected from a man aged 80 or over with active COVID-19. The V and J genes are TRBV5-1 and TRBJ2-1; D is uncertain. The specimen was peripheral blood. CDR3 loop: CASSLGRDNEQFF. CDR3 DNA: TGCGCCAGCAGCTTGGGACGGGACAATGAGCAGTTCTTC.